This T cell receptor beta chain is drawn from a study of cytomegalovirus exposure and HLA in healthy donors. Study-wide background: Findings of an earlier analysis included about 120 million unique TCR beta sequences from some 180 million T cells.

Study-wide results and caveats: Using a false discovery rate of 0.05, a later analysis showed that 15,000 to 20,000 TCR beta sequences were associated with HLA alleles. The classifier, whose performance was assessed in both the original and validation cohorts, reportedly diagnosed cytomegalovirus status with high specificity and sensitivity.

Primers: 60 Vbeta forward and 13 Jbeta reverse. The assay was immunoSEQ multiplex PCR, and TCRdb's table has in-frame clones only and misses some. Of fewer than 200,000 clones listed, around two thirds were seen once; the top ten hold less than 1.5%. There were likely unrecorded immune exposures, though donors were nominally healthy when sampled. On this clone: Its specificity is not known.

The sample was PBMCs. This sequence was found in a man aged 50-60 years in good health and CMV-seronegative.

The CDR3, as DNA: TGCGCCAGCAGCCTCGCGGGGGCCGAGAACACTGAAGCTTTCTTT. Translated, it gives CASSLAGAENTEAFF. This chain links TRBV4-1 with TRBJ1-1, with D perhaps matching TRBD1 (6 bases). The germline V and J ends were trimmed by 4 bases and 1 base, with 13 bases remaining between them. The V gene's germline CDR1 is MGHRA and CDR2 YSYEKL. This CDR3 has 15 residues.